The clone carrying this TCR beta chain was seen at least ten times. Its antigen is as yet unknown. Indicated time point: patch test 2, 6 weeks after DPC sensitization. Treatment given: therapeutic diphenylcyclopropenone sensitization with weekly scalp DPC. Each patch test followed a blood draw. The CDR3 runs to 14 residues. J lost 5 bases, V lost 8 bases, and 7 bases had no gene match. Germline V lookup: CDR1 ENHRY, CDR2 SYGVKD. Via MiXCR, TCRdb re-called the RACE reads, giving one row per CDR3 protein. Found here are tens of thousands of distinct CDR3 sequences, about 9% of them singletons; the top ten hold approximately 3.5%. This sample is drawn from a study of human T cells and chemical hapten exposure. Study findings and constraints: The formation of large CDR3 similarity clusters by expanded TCRs significantly exceeded that of controls.

The receptor's source is a woman in her forties or fifties with alopecia areata. Some clones in this sample may be carry-over from other donors' samples. The sequenced sample was whole blood, obtained in connection with sensitization to the hapten diphenylcyclopropenone (DPC). The genes are TRBV10-3 and TRBJ1-1, with TRBD1 identical over 11 bases. The CDR3 nucleotides are TGTGCCATCCAGGGGACAGGGGGAGATACTGAAGCTTTCTTT. This codes for CAIQGTGGDTEAFF.